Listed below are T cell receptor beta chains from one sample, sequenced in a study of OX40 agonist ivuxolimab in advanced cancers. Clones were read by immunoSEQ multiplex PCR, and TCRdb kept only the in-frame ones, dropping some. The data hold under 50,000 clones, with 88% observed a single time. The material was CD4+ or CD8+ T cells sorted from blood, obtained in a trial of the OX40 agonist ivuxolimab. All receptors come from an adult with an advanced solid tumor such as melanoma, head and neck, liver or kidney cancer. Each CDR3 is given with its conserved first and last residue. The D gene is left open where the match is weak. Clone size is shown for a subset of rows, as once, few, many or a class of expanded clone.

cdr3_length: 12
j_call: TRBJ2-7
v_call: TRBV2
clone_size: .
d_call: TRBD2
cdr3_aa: CVTQTSHYEQYF
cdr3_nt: TGTGTTACACAGACTAGCCACTACGAGCAGTACTTC

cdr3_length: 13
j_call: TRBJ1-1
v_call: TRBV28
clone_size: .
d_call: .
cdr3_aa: CASSGGTITEAFF
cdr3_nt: TGTGCCAGCAGTGGGGGGACAATAACTGAAGCTTTCTTT

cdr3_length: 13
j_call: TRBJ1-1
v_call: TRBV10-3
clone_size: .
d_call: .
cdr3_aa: CAITGELNTEAFF
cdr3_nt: TGTGCCATCACCGGGGAGTTGAACACTGAAGCTTTCTTT

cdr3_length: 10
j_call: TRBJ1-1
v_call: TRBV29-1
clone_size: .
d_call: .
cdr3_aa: CSVEVGRAFF
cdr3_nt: TGCAGCGTTGAAGTCGGACGAGCTTTCTTT

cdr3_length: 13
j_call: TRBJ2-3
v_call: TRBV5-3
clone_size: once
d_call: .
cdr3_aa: CASSQDSGDTQYF
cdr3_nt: TGTGCCAGCAGCCAAGATTCAGGAGATACGCAGTATTTT

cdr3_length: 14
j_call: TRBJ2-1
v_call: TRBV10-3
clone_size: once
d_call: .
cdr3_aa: CAINPGSAYNEQFF
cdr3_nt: TGTGCCATCAACCCAGGGAGCGCCTACAATGAGCAGTTCTTC

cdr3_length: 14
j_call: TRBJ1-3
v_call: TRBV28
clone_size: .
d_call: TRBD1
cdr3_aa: CATGTGTPGNTIYF
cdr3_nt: TGTGCCACTGGGACAGGGACACCAGGAAACACCATATATTTT

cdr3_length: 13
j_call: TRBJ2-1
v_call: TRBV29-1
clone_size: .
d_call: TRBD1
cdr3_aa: CSVSGQGYNEQFF
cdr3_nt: TGCAGCGTTAGTGGACAGGGGTACAATGAGCAGTTCTTC

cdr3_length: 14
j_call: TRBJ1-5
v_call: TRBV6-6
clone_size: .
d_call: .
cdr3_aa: CASRLTASNQPQHF
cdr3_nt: TGTGCCAGCAGGCTGACAGCCAGCAATCAGCCCCAGCATTTT

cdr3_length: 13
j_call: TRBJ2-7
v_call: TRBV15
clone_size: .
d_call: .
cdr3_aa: CATSKGVSYEQYF
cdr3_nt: TGTGCCACCAGCAAAGGGGTCAGCTACGAGCAGTACTTC

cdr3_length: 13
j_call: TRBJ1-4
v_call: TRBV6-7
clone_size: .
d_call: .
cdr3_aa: CAIPRGRQEKLFF
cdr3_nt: TGTGCCATCCCGCGGGGACGGCAAGAAAAACTGTTTTTT

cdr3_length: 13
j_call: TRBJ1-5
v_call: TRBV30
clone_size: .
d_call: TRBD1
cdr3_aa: CAWGRQGNQPQHF
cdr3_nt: TGTGCCTGGGGTCGACAGGGGAATCAGCCCCAGCATTTT